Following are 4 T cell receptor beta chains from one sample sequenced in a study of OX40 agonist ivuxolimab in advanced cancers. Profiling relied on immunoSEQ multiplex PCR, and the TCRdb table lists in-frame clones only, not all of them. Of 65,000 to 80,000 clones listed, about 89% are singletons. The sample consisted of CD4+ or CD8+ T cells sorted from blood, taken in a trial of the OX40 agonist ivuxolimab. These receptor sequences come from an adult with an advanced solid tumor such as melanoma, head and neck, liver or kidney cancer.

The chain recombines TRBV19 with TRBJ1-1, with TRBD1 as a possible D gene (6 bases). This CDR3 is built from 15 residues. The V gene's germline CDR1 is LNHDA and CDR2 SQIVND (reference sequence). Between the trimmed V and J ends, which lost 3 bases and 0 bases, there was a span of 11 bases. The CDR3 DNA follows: TGTGCCAGTAGTATCGGGGGCCCGATGAACACTGAAGCTTTCTTT. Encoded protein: CASSIGGPMNTEAFF.

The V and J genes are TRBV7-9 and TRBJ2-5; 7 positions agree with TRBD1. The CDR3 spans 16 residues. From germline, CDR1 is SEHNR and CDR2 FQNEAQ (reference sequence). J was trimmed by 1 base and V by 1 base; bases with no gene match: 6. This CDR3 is CASSLVTTGAQETQYF. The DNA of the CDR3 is TGTGCCAGCAGCTTAGTGACCACAGGGGCCCAAGAGACCCAGTACTTC.

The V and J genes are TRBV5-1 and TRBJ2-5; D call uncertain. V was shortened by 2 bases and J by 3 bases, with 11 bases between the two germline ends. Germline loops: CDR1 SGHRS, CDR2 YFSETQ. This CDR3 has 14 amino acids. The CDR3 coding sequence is TGCGCCAGCAGCTTCGGAACTATAAAAGAGACCCAGTACTTC. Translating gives CASSFGTIKETQYF.

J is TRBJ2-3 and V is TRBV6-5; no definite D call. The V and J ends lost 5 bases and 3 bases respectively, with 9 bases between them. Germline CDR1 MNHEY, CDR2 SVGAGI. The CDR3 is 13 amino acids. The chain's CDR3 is CASSPSPTDTQYF. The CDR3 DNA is TGTGCCAGCAGTCCATCCCCAACAGATACGCAGTATTTT.